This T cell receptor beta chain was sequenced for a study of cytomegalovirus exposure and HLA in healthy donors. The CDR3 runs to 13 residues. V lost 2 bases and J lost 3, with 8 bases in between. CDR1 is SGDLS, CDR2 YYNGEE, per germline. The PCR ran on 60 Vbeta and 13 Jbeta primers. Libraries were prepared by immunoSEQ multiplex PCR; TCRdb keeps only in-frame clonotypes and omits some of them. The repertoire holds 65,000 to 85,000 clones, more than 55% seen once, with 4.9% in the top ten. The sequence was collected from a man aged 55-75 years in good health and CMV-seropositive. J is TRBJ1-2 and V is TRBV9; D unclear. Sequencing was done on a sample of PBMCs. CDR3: CASSVRLYYGYTF. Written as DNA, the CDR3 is TGTGCCAGCAGCGTGCGGTTATACTATGGCTACACCTTC.